The rows below give T cell receptor beta chains drawn from one sample of a study of regulatory T cells in long-lasting Graves disease. MiXCR, run by TCRdb on the multiplex PCR reads, gives a single entry per CDR3 protein. The data hold approximately 350,000 distinct CDR3 sequences, with around 15% observed a single time. The same specimen was also included in a second study, on T cells in Graves' hyperthyroidism and ophthalmopathy.

Sequenced material: peripheral blood mononuclear cells (PBMCs), taken at new diagnosis, from a patient treated with antithyroid drugs. These receptors all stem from a woman aged 18-30 years with Graves disease. Each CDR3 is given with its conserved first and last residue. The D gene is left open where the match is weak. Not every row has a clone size; where given, it reads once, few, many or a size class.

many	.	TRBJ2-3	TRBV13	TGTGCCAGCAGCTTAGAGCACTCGCTATTCACAGATACGCAGTATTTT	CASSLEHSLFTDTQYF
.	.	TRBJ1-3	TRBV6-1	TGTGCCAGCACCCCCGGTATTGGATCCGGAAACACCATATATTTT	CASTPGIGSGNTIYF
many	TRBD1	TRBJ1-1	TRBV6-1	TGTGCCAGCAGTATAGAATGGTCAGGGGGTGGGGACACTGAAGCTTTCTTT	CASSIEWSGGGDTEAFF
few	.	TRBJ2-1	TRBV19	TGTGCCAGTAGTATCAGAGCATACAATGAGCAGTTCTTC	CASSIRAYNEQFF
few	.	TRBJ1-5	TRBV12-3/TRBV12-4	TGTGCCAGCAGTTTAGGAGGTAGAGCCCAGCATTTT	CASSLGGRAQHF
many	.	TRBJ2-7	TRBV7-6	TGTGCCAGCAGCTTAGAAGCCCGTAGTGCTCACGAGCAGTACTTC	CASSLEARSAHEQYF
.	.	TRBJ2-7	TRBV7-9	TGTGCCAGCAGCGCGGGACCGCTCTACGAGCAGTACTTC	CASSAGPLYEQYF
many	TRBD2	TRBJ2-2	TRBV30	TGTGCCTGGAATCCCAGCGGGAGGCTCGCCGGGGAGCTGTTTTTT	CAWNPSGRLAGELFF
many	TRBD1	TRBJ2-3	TRBV24-1	TGTGCCACCAGTGATTCCGGACAGGGCACAGATACGCAGTATTTT	CATSDSGQGTDTQYF
few	TRBD2	TRBJ2-5	TRBV20-1	TGCAGTGCTAGAGATCGGGTAGCGGGGGACCAAGCAGTGGAGACCCAGTACTTC	CSARDRVAGDQAVETQYF
many	.	TRBJ1-5	TRBV5-1	TGCGCCAGCAGCTTGGGCGGGGGGGCGCAGAGCAATCAGCCCCAGCATTTT	CASSLGGGAQSNQPQHF
many	.	TRBJ2-5	TRBV18	TGTGCCAGCTCACCACCGATGGGGGGAGAGACCCAGTACTTC	CASSPPMGGETQYF
many	TRBD2	TRBJ2-7	TRBV29-1	TGCAGCGCTATACTAGCGGGGGCAGGCGAGCAGTACTTC	CSAILAGAGEQYF
many	TRBD1	TRBJ2-7	TRBV5-1	TGCGCCAGCAGGGTAGGACAGGGCGACGAGCAGTACTTC	CASRVGQGDEQYF
few	TRBD1	TRBJ2-5	TRBV5-1	TGCGCCAGCAGCACGGGACAGCCAGGGGGGACCCAGTACTTC	CASSTGQPGGTQYF
.	.	TRBJ1-5	TRBV19	TGTGCCAGTAGTATGCGAGATAGCAATCAGCCCCAGCATTTT	CASSMRDSNQPQHF
many	.	TRBJ1-6	TRBV6-2/TRBV6-3	TGTGCCAGCAGCGACACGTGGTCAAATTCACCCCTCCACTTT	CASSDTWSNSPLHF
many	.	TRBJ2-7	TRBV13	TGTGCCAGCAGCTTTGGACAGTTCTACGAGCAGTACTTC	CASSFGQFYEQYF
.	.	TRBJ1-2	TRBV7-9	TGTGCCAGCAGCTTAGCAACGAGGAACAGGGAGGTTTTCTATGGCTACACCTTC	CASSLATRNREVFYGYTF
few	TRBD1	TRBJ2-2	TRBV10-2	TGCGCCAGCAGACAGGGGGCGAACACCGGGGAGCTGTTTTTT	CASRQGANTGELFF
.	TRBD2	TRBJ2-5	TRBV9	TGTGCCAGCAGCGGGAGACTAGCGGGAGTAGGCCAGTACTTC	CASSGRLAGVGQYF
.	.	TRBJ1-3	TRBV7-2	TGTGCCAGCAGAAGGGAGAGCTCTGGAAACACCATATATTTT	CASRRESSGNTIYF
few	.	TRBJ2-4	TRBV7-2	TGTGCCAGCAGCCCACACACCGCGAACATTCAGTACTTC	CASSPHTANIQYF
.	.	TRBJ1-2	TRBV6-1	TGTGCCAGCAGTGAAAACTATGGCTACACCTTC	CASSENYGYTF
many	.	TRBJ1-2	TRBV16	TGTGCCAGCAGCCAATCTCGAGGGACGTTGAACTATGGCTACACCTTC	CASSQSRGTLNYGYTF
many	.	TRBJ2-5	TRBV4-1	TGCGCCAGCAGCCAGGCGCGAGAAGGGGGATACGAGACCCAGTACTTC	CASSQAREGGYETQYF
.	TRBD2	TRBJ2-3	TRBV6-2/TRBV6-3	TGTGCCAGCAGTGAAGCGGGGGGGTACACGCAGTATTTT	CASSEAGGYTQYF
.	TRBD1	TRBJ1-3	TRBV5-1	TGCGCCAGCAGCTCGACAGGGGACTCTGGAAACACCATATATTTT	CASSSTGDSGNTIYF
many	TRBD2	TRBJ2-7	TRBV28	TGTGCCAGCAGACCAACGGGGGGAGGCGAGCAGTACTTC	CASRPTGGGEQYF
many	.	TRBJ1-5	TRBV2	TGTGCCAGCAGTGGTGGCAGGGGTGGTCAGCCCCAGCATTTT	CASSGGRGGQPQHF
many	.	TRBJ1-2	TRBV30	TGTGCCTGGAGTATGGGCCGAGCTAACTATGGCTACACCTTC	CAWSMGRANYGYTF
.	TRBD2	TRBJ2-1	TRBV3-1	TGTGCCAGCAGCCACCCGGCGGGGGGGCTTCTAAAAGAGACCCAGCGCTTC	CASSHPAGGLLKETQRF
.	.	TRBJ2-7	TRBV4-1	TGCGCCAGCAGCCAAGAAGGGCACGGTCTCTCCTACGAGCAGTACTTC	CASSQEGHGLSYEQYF
many	TRBD1	TRBJ2-1	TRBV2	TGTGCCAGCAGTCCGACGGGACAGGTCTACAATGAGCAGTTCTTC	CASSPTGQVYNEQFF
many	TRBD2	TRBJ2-2	TRBV12-3/TRBV12-4	TGTGCCAGCAGCTACGGGACTATCAGATCCGCGAACACCGGGGAGCTGTTTTTT	CASSYGTIRSANTGELFF
few	.	TRBJ1-3	TRBV5-1	TGCGCCAGCAGCTCACAGCCCTCTGGAAACACCATATATTTT	CASSSQPSGNTIYF
many	.	TRBJ1-1	TRBV3-1	TGTGCCAGCAGCCTCCAGGGAGGTCGCACTGAAGCTTTCTTT	CASSLQGGRTEAFF
many	TRBD2	TRBJ2-5	TRBV29-1	TGCAGCGCAAGTGGGGGACTAGCGGGGGAGACCCAGTACTTC	CSASGGLAGETQYF
many	TRBD1	TRBJ2-1	TRBV19	TGTGCCAGTAGTATAGGGACAGGGAGAAATGAGCAGTTCTTC	CASSIGTGRNEQFF
many	.	TRBJ2-7	TRBV28	TGTGCCAGCGCCTCTTCAGGCATCTCCTACGAGCAGTACTTC	CASASSGISYEQYF
.	.	TRBJ1-6	TRBV27	TGTGCCAGCAGTTTATCGTGGGAGGGAGGAAATTCACCCCTCCACTTT	CASSLSWEGGNSPLHF
many	.	TRBJ1-1	TRBV7-2	TGTGCCAGCAGCCAAGGACAGTACACTGAAGCTTTCTTT	CASSQGQYTEAFF
many	TRBD1	TRBJ2-7	TRBV27	TGTGCCAGCAGTGCGGCGACAGGGATTGGCTACGAGCAGTACTTC	CASSAATGIGYEQYF
few	.	TRBJ1-2	TRBV4-2	TGTGCCAGCAGCCAAGACGACGCAGAGCTCTATGGCTACACCTTC	CASSQDDAELYGYTF
many	.	TRBJ2-7	TRBV6-1	TGTGCCAGCAGTAATCCGGGAGCGAGCTCCTACGAGCAGTACTTC	CASSNPGASSYEQYF
many	TRBD2	TRBJ2-5	TRBV7-9	TGTGCCAGGGGGATCCTAGCGGGAGGGCCGATAACTCAAGAGACCCAGTACTTC	CARGILAGGPITQETQYF
many	.	TRBJ1-2	TRBV3-1	TGTGCCAGCAGCGGAGCTATCAAGGGCTACACCTTC	CASSGAIKGYTF
few	.	TRBJ2-6	TRBV5-4	TGTGCCAGCAGCTCCCAGGGACCGAGCTCTGGGGCCAACGTCCTGACTTTC	CASSSQGPSSGANVLTF
.	.	TRBJ2-1	TRBV28	TGTGCCAGCAGTCCGGGGATAGGAATTGAGCAGTTCTTC	CASSPGIGIEQFF
.	.	TRBJ2-1	TRBV30	TGTGCCTGGAGTGTAGGCAATGAGCAGTTCTTC	CAWSVGNEQFF
many	.	TRBJ2-7	TRBV30	TGTGCCTGGAGTAACGGCGGGGACCCCTACGAGCAGTACTTC	CAWSNGGDPYEQYF
many	.	TRBJ2-1	TRBV6-2/TRBV6-3	TGTGCCAGCAGTTACTCGCGGACAAATTTCTACAATGAGCAGTTCTTC	CASSYSRTNFYNEQFF